Following are 2 T cell receptor beta chains from one sample sequenced in a study of blood T cell repertoires in COVID-19. TCRdb's table, derived via immunoSEQ multiplex PCR, lists solely in-frame clones and lacks some. Of 53,000 or so clones listed, more than 90% are singletons. The sequencing input was peripheral blood. These receptors were collected from a human donor in a cohort sampled during active COVID-19.

V is TRBV7-8 and J is TRBJ2-3; D is perhaps TRBD2 (6 bases). Trimming pared 6 bases from V and 4 bases from J, leaving 14 bases between. From germline, CDR1 is SGHVS and CDR2 FQNEAQ. The CDR3 extends over 14 amino acids. The CDR3: CASRQFSGSDTQYF. Here the CDR3 DNA reads TGTGCCAGCAGGCAATTCAGCGGGTCAGATACGCAGTATTTT. Based on the CDR3 plus reference TRBV7-8 and TRBJ2-3, the full variable domain is GAGVSQSPRYKVAKRGQDVALRCDPISGHVSLFWYQQALGQGPEFLTYFQNEAQLDKSGLPSDRFFAERPEGSVSTLKIQRTQQEDSAVYLCASRQFSGSDTQYFGPGTRLTVL.

The chain recombines TRBV9 with TRBJ2-3; possible D gene TRBD2, 6 bases. The germline gives CDR1 SGDLS, CDR2 YYNGEE. There are 17 residues in the CDR3. V lost 6 bases to trimming and J lost 5 bases, with 25 bases between them. As DNA, the CDR3 is TGTGCCAGCAATTCTATGACCGGGCCCTACGGGGGAGATACGCAGTATTTT. Translating it yields CASNSMTGPYGGDTQYF.